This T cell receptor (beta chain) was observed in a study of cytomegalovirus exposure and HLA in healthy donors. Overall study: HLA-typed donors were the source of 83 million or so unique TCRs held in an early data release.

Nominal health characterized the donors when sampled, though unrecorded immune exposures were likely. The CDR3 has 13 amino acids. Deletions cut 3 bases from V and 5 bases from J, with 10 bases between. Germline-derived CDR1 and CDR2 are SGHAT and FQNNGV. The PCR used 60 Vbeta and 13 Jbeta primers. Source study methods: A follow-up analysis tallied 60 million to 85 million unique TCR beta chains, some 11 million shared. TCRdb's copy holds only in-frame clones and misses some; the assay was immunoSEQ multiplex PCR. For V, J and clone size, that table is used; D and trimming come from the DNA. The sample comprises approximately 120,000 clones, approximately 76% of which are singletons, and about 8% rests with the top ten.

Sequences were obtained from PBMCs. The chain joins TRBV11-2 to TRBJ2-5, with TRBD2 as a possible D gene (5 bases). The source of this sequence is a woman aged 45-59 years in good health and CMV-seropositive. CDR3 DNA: TGTGCCAGCAGCTTCGTAGGCGGGGAGACCCAGTACTTC. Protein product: CASSFVGGETQYF. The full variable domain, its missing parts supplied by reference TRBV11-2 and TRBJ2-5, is EAGVAQSPRYKIIEKRQSVAFWCNPISGHATLYWYQQILGQGPKLLIQFQNNGVVDDSQLPKDRFSAERLKGVDSTLKIQPAKLEDSAVYLCASSFVGGETQYFGPGTRLLVL.